This T cell receptor beta chain is from a study of T cell repertoires in cytomegalovirus infection. For the study at large: A matching HLA type, together with CMV infection, was signaled by public TCR beta signatures.

The ends were cut back, 0 bases at V and 9 bases at J, with 15 bases in the middle. CDR3 size: 15 residues. The germline V gene encodes CDR1 LGHDT and CDR2 YNNKEL (reference sequence). Study-wide findings and caveats: Clonotype analysis showed dominance of the ex vivo response by HLA-C-restricted CMV-specific TCR beta clonotypes.

TCRdb recomputed calls from the reads with MiXCR, one row per CDR3 protein. The sample holds 900,000 to 950,000 distinct CDR3 sequences, 31% seen once. Turning to this clonotype: The antigen is not known.

The chain joins TRBV3-1 to TRBJ2-1; TRBD2 is a possible D gene (5 bases). The clonotype was recovered from a human donor in good health (CMV status not recorded). Some clones in this sample may be carry-over from other donors' samples. Specimen: cultured CD8+ T cells from PBMCs, collected from culture after CMV antigen stimulation. The CDR3 reads CASSQEGLAAGEQFF. The DNA for the CDR3 is TGTGCCAGCAGCCAAGAGGGTTTGGCCGCGGGTGAGCAGTTCTTC.